The next 27 T cell receptor beta chains were all read from a single sample in a study of shared clonotypes between healthy human individuals. Selected positively for CCR7 and CD45RO-negative, naive CD8 cells excluded terminally differentiated effector memory CD45RA+ cells. Sequenced by immunoSEQ multiplex PCR; TCRdb stores in-frame clones only, minus some. The top ten hold approximately 1.7% of the sample, which has approximately 1.9 million clones, 90% to 95% seen once. Sequencing was done on a sample of naive CD8+ T cells from PBMCs. The receptors here all came from a man between 18 and 29 years old in good health. Some clones in this sample may be carry-over from other donors' samples.

This chain uses TRBV9 with TRBJ2-1; 7 nucleotides match TRBD2. This CDR3 contains 15 residues. The germline CDR1 and CDR2 sequences are SGDLS and YYNGEE. V shed 4 bases, J shed 5 bases, and the junction held 9 bases outside the gene matches. This CDR3 is CASSLPSGFDNEQFF. DNA for the CDR3: TGTGCCAGCAGCTTACCTAGCGGATTTGACAATGAGCAGTTCTTC.

The CDR3 protein is CASSFRPGLLAKNIQYF. The CDR3 DNA reads as TGTGCCAGCAGTTTTAGGCCGGGACTCCTAGCCAAAAACATTCAGTACTTC. The chain joins TRBV27 to TRBJ2-4; weak D call: TRBD2 (6 bases). This CDR3 spans 17 amino acids. With 3 bases removed from V and 0 bases from J, the gap between germline ends came to 15 bases. CDR1 is MNHEY and CDR2 is SMNVEV in the germline V gene (reference sequence).

The chain has TRBV6-1 and TRBJ2-7, with 7 bases matching TRBD1. CDR1 is MNHNS and CDR2 is SASEGT in the germline V gene. V was clipped by 6 bases and J by 5 bases; unmatched bases: 7. The CDR3 sequence is 13 residues long. For the CDR3, the DNA is TGTGCCAGCAGATGGACAGGTTTCAACGAGCAGTACTTC. It specifies CASRWTGFNEQYF.

The rearrangement uses TRBV14 and TRBJ2-5; unclear D gene. The germline V and J ends were trimmed by 2 bases and 0 bases, with 10 bases remaining between them. The germline CDR1 and CDR2 sequences are SGHDN and FVKESK. This CDR3 contains 15 residues. CDR3 amino acids: CASSQRSRYQETQYF. DNA for the CDR3: TGTGCCAGCAGCCAAAGATCTAGGTACCAAGAGACCCAGTACTTC.

This chain joins TRBV7-2 and TRBJ2-3; no reliable D call. The CDR3 length is 16 residues. In germline, CDR1 is SGHTA, CDR2 FQGNSA. Trimming pared 2 bases from V and 2 bases from J, leaving 14 bases between. The CDR3 DNA sequence: TGTGCCAGCAGCTTAATAAATCGCAGACCCACAGATACGCAGTATTTT. This encodes CASSLINRRPTDTQYF.

V usage is TRBV27 and J usage is TRBJ2-1; D is unclear. Germline CDR1 and CDR2: MNHEY and SMNVEV (reference sequence). The CDR3 is 14 amino acids. V shed 3 bases and J shed 2 bases, with 8 bases lying between them. The CDR3 spells CASSFFSTYNEQFF. Written as DNA, the CDR3 is TGTGCCAGCAGTTTTTTTAGCACCTACAATGAGCAGTTCTTC.

The V and J genes are TRBV19 and TRBJ2-5, with 7 positions matching TRBD1. CDR1 and CDR2 (germline): LNHDA, SQIVND (reference sequence). The CDR3 is 17 residues long. The junction had 12 bases not matched to a gene; V was cut back by 4 bases and J by 1 base. CDR3 sequence (DNA): TGTGCCAGTAGTACCTCCCTGAAAGGGGGCCTCCAAGAGACCCAGTACTTC. Its protein product is CASSTSLKGGLQETQYF.

In nucleotides, the CDR3 is TGTGCCAGCAGCTTAGAAAGACAGGCAGCTTCGTACGAGCAGTACTTC. Residues: CASSLERQAASYEQYF. This chain connects TRBV7-8 to TRBJ2-7; tentative D call: TRBD1 (6 bases). The CDR3 loop spans 16 amino acids. Germline CDR1 reads SGHVS; CDR2 reads FQNEAQ. V lost 1 base, J lost 4 bases, and 17 bases lay in between.

This clone was detected a few times. The rearrangement joins TRBV27 to TRBJ2-1; D possibly corresponds to TRBD2 (5 bases). Trimming took off 2 bases at V and 10 bases at J, with 9 bases between the two ends. The CDR3 is made up of 12 amino acids. Germline V CDR1 and CDR2: MNHEY, SMNVEV (reference sequence). CDR3 loop: CASSLRGSEQFF. The CDR3 DNA is TGTGCCAGCAGTTTACGGGGAAGCGAGCAGTTCTTC.

Details on this clone: A read error may explain this, as a much larger clone is one base away. This sample also contains other DNA sequences that code for the same CDR3. The chain joins TRBV11-2 to TRBJ1-1; D is unclear. Trimming removed 1 base at V and 3 bases at J, with 6 bases between. The germline V gene has CDR1 SGHAT and CDR2 FQNNGV. CDR3 size: 13 residues. CDR3 residues: CASSLGGDTEAFF. The CDR3 coding sequence is TGTGCCAGCAGCTTAGGTGGTGACACTGAAGCTTTCTTT.

This clone was seen a handful of times. The chain uses TRBV11-2 and TRBJ2-7; no firm D call. Germline loops: CDR1 SGHAT, CDR2 FQNNGV. Deletions cut 1 base from V and 0 bases from J, with 10 bases between. The CDR3 has 15 amino acids. The CDR3 region has the DNA TGTGCCAGCAGCTTAGCAGTCGTCCGCTCCTACGAGCAGTACTTC. It encodes CASSLAVVRSYEQYF.

This clone has a single count. V and J are TRBV2 and TRBJ2-6; perhaps TRBD1 as D (6 bases). Germline V lookup: CDR1 SNHLY, CDR2 FYNNEI. The CDR3 has 15 amino acids. V was clipped by 5 bases and J by 3 bases, with 11 bases between them. CDR3: CASSNDRSGANVLTF. The CDR3 DNA sequence: TGTGCCAGCAGTAACGACAGGAGTGGGGCCAACGTCCTGACTTTC.

Here the CDR3 reads CASNRAGTIYF. CDR3 nucleotide sequence: TGTGCCAGCAACCGAGCGGGCACCATATATTTT. The genes are TRBV27 and TRBJ1-3; D gene ambiguous. Per the germline V gene, CDR1 is MNHEY and CDR2 is SMNVEV (reference sequence). CDR3 length equals 11 residues. The V and J ends lost 7 bases and 9 bases respectively, with 10 bases between them.

The rearrangement joins TRBV6-5 to TRBJ1-1; D not certain. Trimming removed 4 bases at V and 6 bases at J, with 21 bases between. From germline, CDR1 is MNHEY and CDR2 SVGAGI. This CDR3 spans 16 amino acids. CDR3 loop: CASSFLSEGGGAEAFF. The DNA of the CDR3 is TGTGCCAGCAGTTTCTTGTCAGAGGGAGGAGGAGCTGAAGCTTTCTTT.

This clone is a singleton in its sample. J is TRBJ2-2 and V is TRBV27; 12 positions match TRBD2. V lost 5 bases, J lost 12 bases, and 7 bases stayed unmatched. The CDR3 consists of 14 residues. The germline CDR1 and CDR2 sequences are MNHEY and SMNVEV (reference sequence). Here the CDR3 reads CASSTGTSGWKLFF. The CDR3 bases are TGTGCCAGCAGTACTGGGACTAGCGGGTGGAAGCTGTTTTTT.

The chain has TRBV4-2 and TRBJ2-3; 9 nucleotides match TRBD2. V lost 4 bases, J lost 5 bases, and 4 bases stayed unmatched. The germline V gene encodes CDR1 LGHNA and CDR2 YNFKEQ. The CDR3 is 14 residues long. The CDR3 region is CASSPAGGLDTQYF. The CDR3 bases are TGTGCCAGCAGCCCGGCGGGAGGGTTAGATACGCAGTATTTT.

The rearrangement links TRBV28 to TRBJ2-7; no definite D call. V lost 2 bases and J 6 bases, leaving 17 bases between the germline ends. This CDR3 contains 15 residues. Germline CDR1 is MDHEN and CDR2 is SYDVKM. As DNA, the CDR3 is TGTGCCAGCAGTTTAGACTGGGCCTCCCTCAGCGAGCAGTACTTC. This encodes CASSLDWASLSEQYF.

A word on this clone: The same CDR3 can be traced to other DNA sequences in this sample. The chain joins TRBV27 to TRBJ2-7; D might be TRBD1 (5 bases). The ends were cut back, 5 bases at V and 2 bases at J, with 10 bases in the middle. In germline, CDR1 is MNHEY, CDR2 SMNVEV (reference sequence). This CDR3 spans 13 amino acids. The CDR3 spells CASSPSTAYEQYF. CDR3 coding DNA: TGTGCCAGCAGTCCTTCGACAGCCTACGAGCAGTACTTC.

This CDR3 reads CASSPDRVETQYF. The CDR3 nucleotides are TGTGCCAGCAGCCCCGACAGGGTAGAGACCCAGTACTTC. The chain links TRBV28 to TRBJ2-5; 7 bases are a match to TRBD1. The V gene end was trimmed by 6 bases and the J gene end by 4 bases; junction bases not matched to a gene: 5. Germline values: CDR1 MDHEN, CDR2 SYDVKM. There are 13 residues in the CDR3.

About this clone itself: Within the sample, other DNA sequences also encode this same CDR3. The chain has TRBV27 and TRBJ2-7; 11 bases are shared with TRBD2. V lost 4 bases, J lost 4 bases, and 6 bases stayed unmatched. CDR1 and CDR2 from the germline V gene are MNHEY and SMNVEV (reference sequence). This CDR3 is built from 15 residues. CDR3 residues: CASSSTSGSFYEQYF. The CDR3 DNA reads TGTGCCAGCAGTTCAACTAGCGGGAGTTTTTACGAGCAGTACTTC.

V is TRBV28 and J is TRBJ2-7; 9 bases agree with TRBD1. There are 13 residues in the CDR3. Germline V gives CDR1 MDHEN, CDR2 SYDVKM. V was clipped by 6 bases and J by 5 bases; unmatched bases: 5. CDR3 nucleotides: TGTGCCAGCAGAAACAGGGGGCAAAACGAGCAGTACTTC. Its translation is CASRNRGQNEQYF. Drawing the rest from reference TRBV28 and TRBJ2-7, the complete variable domain is DVKVTQSSRYLVKRTGEKVFLECVQDMDHENMFWYRQDPGLGLRLIYFSYDVKMKEKGDIPEGYSVSREKKERFSLILESASTNQTSMYLCASRNRGQNEQYFGPGTRLTVT.

This clone showed up just once. The genes are TRBV27 and TRBJ2-1; 8 bases fit TRBD2. CDR1 and CDR2 from the germline V gene are MNHEY and SMNVEV (reference sequence). V shed 10 bases, J shed 8 bases, and the junction held 7 bases outside the gene matches. The CDR3 length is 12 residues. CDR3 loop: CATFTGGYEQFF. The CDR3 nucleotides read TGTGCCACCTTCACGGGGGGGTATGAGCAGTTCTTC.

This chain joins TRBV27 and TRBJ2-5; TRBD2 matches 11 bases. Germline-derived CDR1 and CDR2 are MNHEY and SMNVEV (reference sequence). This CDR3 has 16 amino acids. V lost 5 bases and J lost 1; bases outside the gene matches: 6. The CDR3 DNA is TGTGCCAGCAGTCCATGGGGGACTAGCGGCCAAGAGACCCAGTACTTC. It encodes CASSPWGTSGQETQYF.

The chain carries TRBV28 and TRBJ2-1; 9 nucleotides match TRBD2. J was trimmed by 5 bases and V by 9 bases; bases with no gene match: 8. Per the germline V gene, CDR1 is MDHEN and CDR2 is SYDVKM. The CDR3 has 14 amino acids. The CDR3 is CASSGGRGNNEQFF. In DNA, the CDR3 is TGTGCCAGTTCCGGCGGGAGGGGTAACAATGAGCAGTTCTTC.

The rearrangement joins TRBV9 to TRBJ2-3; 8 bases match TRBD2. CDR3 length: 16 residues. Germline CDR1 and CDR2: SGDLS and YYNGEE. V was pared by 3 bases and J by 4 bases, with 10 bases of the junction left unmatched. The CDR3 here is CASSESGREEADTQYF. In DNA form, the CDR3 reads TGTGCCAGCAGCGAGTCGGGGCGGGAGGAGGCAGATACGCAGTATTTT.

This chain uses TRBV19 with TRBJ1-5; tentatively, D is TRBD1 (5 bases). V gave up 1 base and J gave up 7 bases, with 8 bases separating them. CDR1 LNHDA and CDR2 SQIVND come from the germline V gene (reference sequence). This CDR3 contains 13 residues. CDR3 protein: CASSIARDQPQHF. In DNA, the CDR3 is TGTGCCAGTAGTATAGCGCGGGACCAGCCCCAGCATTTT. The full variable domain, with the rest looked up from reference TRBV19 and TRBJ1-5, is DGGITQSPKYLFRKEGQNVTLSCEQNLNHDAMYWYRQDPGQGLRLIYYSQIVNDFQKGDIAEGYSVSREKKESFPLTVTSAQKNPTAFYLCASSIARDQPQHFGDGTRLSIL.

This chain links TRBV2 with TRBJ2-7; 9 nucleotides line up with TRBD1. Germline V gives CDR1 SNHLY, CDR2 FYNNEI. J was trimmed by 3 bases and V by 3 bases; bases with no gene match: 6. The length of the CDR3 is 15 residues. The CDR3 nucleotides read TGTGCCAGCAGTGACATCGGGACAGGGATCTACGAGCAGTACTTC. It translates to CASSDIGTGIYEQYF.